This is a list of T cell receptor beta chains from one sample in a study of blood T cell repertoires in COVID-19. Only in-frame clones appear in the TCRdb table, and some are missing; sequencing was by immunoSEQ multiplex PCR. The sample includes over 200,000 clones, 83% of them seen just once. Specimen: peripheral blood. The origin of the receptors is a woman aged 30 to 39 with COVID-19, enrolled during active disease. Both conserved end residues are part of each CDR3. Each record gives: D gene, V gene, J gene, clone size, CDR3 DNA, CDR3 protein. The D gene is left open where the match is weak. Only some rows state a clone size, as once, few, many or a class for expanded clones.

-	TRBV9	TRBJ1-4	-	TGTGCCAGCAGCGCCGCGGGGGGAAATGAAAAACTGTTTTTT	CASSAAGGNEKLFF
-	TRBV9	TRBJ2-3	-	TGTGCCAGCAGCCCCCCCGGCGAGGGCACAGATACGCAGTATTTT	CASSPPGEGTDTQYF
-	TRBV28	TRBJ1-5	few	TGTGCCAGCAGGCAGGCGCCCAATCAGCCCCAGCATTTT	CASRQAPNQPQHF
TRBD1	TRBV6-2/TRBV6-3	TRBJ1-1	-	TGTGCCAGCAGTCTCCCCCCAGACAGGGTCGCTGAAGCTTTCTTT	CASSLPPDRVAEAFF
TRBD1	TRBV5-1	TRBJ2-2	-	TGCGCCAGCAGCGAGGGGCAGGGGGCGCCCGGGGAGCTGTTTTTT	CASSEGQGAPGELFF
TRBD1	TRBV19	TRBJ1-1	-	TGTGCCAGTAGTATGGGACAGGGGAACACTGAAGCTTTCTTT	CASSMGQGNTEAFF
-	TRBV27	TRBJ2-7	few	TGTGCCAGCTCTCCGTCTGGACACTCCTACGAGCAGTACTTC	CASSPSGHSYEQYF
-	TRBV7-8	TRBJ1-1	-	TGTGCCAGCAGCTTAGCTCAGGTCGGGGGCACTGAAGCTTTCTTT	CASSLAQVGGTEAFF
-	TRBV30	TRBJ2-3	-	TGTGCCTGGAGTCCAGGGATAGATACGCAGTATTTT	CAWSPGIDTQYF
-	TRBV3-1/TRBV3-2	TRBJ2-7	-	TGTGCCAGCAGCACCCGAGACAACTACGAGCAGTACTTC	CASSTRDNYEQYF
TRBD1	TRBV2	TRBJ1-3	few	TGTGCCAGCAGTGAGACAGGGATCTTAAATGGAAACACCATATATTTT	CASSETGILNGNTIYF
-	TRBV7-3	TRBJ1-1	-	TGTGCCAGCAGCGGACAAGTTGACACTGAAGCTTTCTTT	CASSGQVDTEAFF
TRBD2	TRBV5-1	TRBJ2-1	once	TGCGCCAGCATTCAGATAGCGGGAGGTTACAATGAGCAGTTCTTC	CASIQIAGGYNEQFF
TRBD2	TRBV6-5	TRBJ2-3	-	TGTGCCACTCTTGAGGGACTAGCAGTAGGTACGCAGTATTTT	CATLEGLAVGTQYF
-	TRBV6-5	TRBJ2-2	-	TGTGCCAGCAGTCCCAGGAGGTTCGGGGAGCTGTTTTTT	CASSPRRFGELFF
TRBD1	TRBV19	TRBJ1-1	-	TGTGCCAGCGGACCGGGACAGGTATTTGAAGCTTTCTTT	CASGPGQVFEAFF
-	TRBV3-1/TRBV3-2	TRBJ2-7	-	TGTGCCAGCAGCCTCAAACAGACCTACGAGCAGTACTTC	CASSLKQTYEQYF
-	TRBV7-9	TRBJ1-2	few	TGTGCCAGCAGCTTAGATCTTGCAGGATCAATCAGCTACACCTTC	CASSLDLAGSISYTF
-	TRBV4-1	TRBJ2-3	-	TGCGCCAGCAGCCCTCAGGGGGGACAGAGCACAGATACGCAGTATTTT	CASSPQGGQSTDTQYF
-	TRBV5-1	TRBJ2-1	-	TGCGCCAGCAGCTCGGTGACAGAGTCCAATGAGCAGTTCTTC	CASSSVTESNEQFF
-	TRBV7-2	TRBJ2-1	-	TGTGCCAGCAGCCCTGGACTCAGCTCCTACAATGAGCAGTTCTTC	CASSPGLSSYNEQFF
TRBD2	TRBV5-1	TRBJ2-7	-	TGCGCCAGCAGCGTATCCCCGGGACTAGACACCCACGAGCAGTACTTC	CASSVSPGLDTHEQYF
TRBD2	TRBV30	TRBJ2-7	-	TGTGCCTGGAGTGGACGGGAGGGCCTAGGAGAGCAGTACTTC	CAWSGREGLGEQYF
TRBD1	TRBV5-1	TRBJ2-2	-	TGCGCCAGCAGCGCGGGGACAGGGCCCGGGGAGCTGTTTTTT	CASSAGTGPGELFF
TRBD1	TRBV6-5	TRBJ1-1	-	TGTGCCGTCAGGGGGCAGTTGAACACTGAAGCTTTCTTT	CAVRGQLNTEAFF
TRBD1	TRBV11-2	TRBJ1-1	-	TGTGCCAGCAGCTTAGCAACTGAAGGACAGGGGCTGCTCTCTGAAGCTTTCTTT	CASSLATEGQGLLSEAFF
-	TRBV5-1	TRBJ2-3	-	TGCGCCAGCAGCTTGGATCCCTTTATCACAGATACGCAGTATTTT	CASSLDPFITDTQYF
-	TRBV9	TRBJ2-7	-	TGTGCCAGCAGCGTAGGGGGATTGACAGAGTCCTACGAGCAGTACTTC	CASSVGGLTESYEQYF
TRBD1	TRBV4-3	TRBJ2-7	many	TGCGCCAGCAGCCAGAGGACAGGGGCGATCTACGAGCAGTACTTC	CASSQRTGAIYEQYF
-	TRBV7-3	TRBJ2-7	few	TGTGCCAGCAGCTTAACCCAGGGCTACGAGCAGTACTTC	CASSLTQGYEQYF
TRBD1	TRBV7-7	TRBJ2-2	-	TGTGCCAGCAGCCCCGGCCTCGGACAGGGGGCTTCCGGGGAGCTGTTTTTT	CASSPGLGQGASGELFF
-	TRBV13	TRBJ1-3	-	TGTGCCAGCAGCTCCCGGGGCTCTGGAAACACCATATATTTT	CASSSRGSGNTIYF
TRBD1	TRBV3-1/TRBV3-2	TRBJ2-3	-	TGTGCCAGCAGCACGACAGGGCCCTTTCTAAATACGCAGTATTTT	CASSTTGPFLNTQYF
TRBD2	TRBV7-9	TRBJ2-3	-	TGTGCCAGCACCTCTAGCGGGAGCACAGATACGCAGTATTTT	CASTSSGSTDTQYF
TRBD1	TRBV18	TRBJ1-1	-	TGTGCCAGCTCACGCAAAAAGGGACAGGCCCTCGGGGAGGGTGAAGCTTTCTTT	CASSRKKGQALGEGEAFF
TRBD2	TRBV4-3	TRBJ2-2	-	TGCGCCAGCAGCCGACTGACGGCGGGAGGACGCACCGGGGAGCTGTTTTTT	CASSRLTAGGRTGELFF
TRBD2	TRBV15	TRBJ2-1	-	TGTGCCACCAGCAGAGACATACTAGCGGGAGTGTACAATGAGCAGTTCTTC	CATSRDILAGVYNEQFF
TRBD1	TRBV7-8	TRBJ1-2	-	TGTGCCAGCAGCTTAACGGACAGGAGGGGCTACACCTTC	CASSLTDRRGYTF
-	TRBV13	TRBJ2-3	-	TGTGCCAGCAGCTTAGGCCATATATCGGGGAGCACAGATACGCAGTATTTT	CASSLGHISGSTDTQYF
TRBD2	TRBV9	TRBJ2-1	-	TGTGCCAGCAGCGTAGCAACTAGCGGGGGAAATGAGCAGTTCTTC	CASSVATSGGNEQFF
TRBD2	TRBV6-6	TRBJ2-1	-	TGTGCCAGCAGTACAAGGACTAGCGGGCCCTTAAATGAGCAGTTCTTC	CASSTRTSGPLNEQFF
TRBD2	TRBV10-1	TRBJ2-7	-	TGCGCCAGCAGTGTTAAGCGGGGGGGGAAATACGAGCAGTACTTC	CASSVKRGGKYEQYF
-	TRBV25-1	TRBJ1-2	few	TGTGCCAGCAGTGTGGCCGAAGATGGCTACACCTTC	CASSVAEDGYTF
TRBD1	TRBV2	TRBJ1-2	-	TGTGCCAGCAGCGTCAGGACAGGGCTGTCGCGGGGAGGCTACACCTTC	CASSVRTGLSRGGYTF
TRBD1	TRBV9	TRBJ2-3	-	TGTGCCAGCAGCGTAGCCGGGACAGCGAACACAGATACGCAGTATTTT	CASSVAGTANTDTQYF
-	TRBV5-4	TRBJ1-1	-	TGTGCCAGCAGCTTCCAGGCAGGGGTCAAAAGGAACACTGAAGCTTTCTTT	CASSFQAGVKRNTEAFF
-	TRBV7-9	TRBJ1-2	-	TGTGCCAGCAGCCTAACACAGGGTACTGGCTACACCTTC	CASSLTQGTGYTF
-	TRBV7-6	TRBJ1-1	-	TGTGCCAGCAGCTTAGTTGGGCAGGGGGAAGCTTTCTTT	CASSLVGQGEAFF
-	TRBV7-9	TRBJ1-2	-	TGTGCCAGCAGCTGGGAGGCGGAACGAGACGGCTACACCTTC	CASSWEAERDGYTF
-	TRBV9	TRBJ2-1	-	TGTGCCAGCAGCGTAACGGGGCGGGAATACAATGAGCAGTTCTTC	CASSVTGREYNEQFF
TRBD2	TRBV5-4	TRBJ2-5	few	TGTGCCAGCAGTTTAGGACTAGCAGCAGAGACCCAGTACTTC	CASSLGLAAETQYF
TRBD2	TRBV12-5	TRBJ2-3	-	TGTGCTAGTGGTTTGGTGCTAGCGGGGGGGTCGGATACGCAGTATTTT	CASGLVLAGGSDTQYF
TRBD1	TRBV6-5	TRBJ2-7	once	TGTGCCAGCTGTACCGGGACAGGTTACTACGAGCAGTACTTC	CASCTGTGYYEQYF
-	TRBV28	TRBJ1-5	-	TGTGCCAGCAGTTTAGCCAGAATGAATCAGCCCCAGCATTTT	CASSLARMNQPQHF